These T cell receptor beta chains were read from a single sample in a study of cytomegalovirus exposure and HLA in healthy donors. Profiling relied on immunoSEQ multiplex PCR, and the TCRdb table lists in-frame clones only, not all of them. The sample has about 350,000 clones, around 90% seen once. Sequenced sample: PBMCs. The receptors here all came from a woman aged 25 to 39 in good health and CMV-seropositive. Each CDR3 is given with its conserved first and last residue. The D gene is left open where the match is weak. Clone sizes are given selectively: once, few, many, or a class where the clone is expanded.

TRBV5-6	11	.	.	TRBJ2-7	CASSLNYEQYF	TGTGCCAGCAGCCTAAACTACGAGCAGTACTTC
TRBV6-6	13	.	.	TRBJ2-1	CASSQSMGDEQFF	TGTGCCAGCAGTCAATCTATGGGGGATGAGCAGTTCTTC
TRBV2	13	.	.	TRBJ1-6	CASRGSGNSPLHF	TGTGCCAGCAGAGGTTCGGGAAATTCACCCCTCCACTTT
TRBV20-1	11	.	TRBD1	TRBJ1-1	CRGQDGTEAFF	TGCAGAGGACAGGACGGCACTGAAGCTTTCTTT
TRBV27	18	once	TRBD2	TRBJ2-5	CASSLSKGRGRYQETQYF	TGTGCCAGCAGTTTATCGAAAGGCCGCGGGAGGTACCAAGAGACCCAGTACTTC
TRBV11-2	17	.	.	TRBJ1-3	CASSHQLQGLSGNTIYF	TGTGCCAGCAGCCACCAACTACAGGGACTCTCTGGAAACACCATATATTTT
TRBV9	14	.	.	TRBJ1-5	CASSVDGGLQPQHF	TGTGCCAGCAGCGTAGACGGTGGTCTTCAGCCCCAGCATTTT
TRBV6-6	12	.	.	TRBJ1-4	CASSTVNEKLFF	TGTGCCAGCAGTACTGTTAATGAAAAACTGTTTTTT
TRBV5-1	16	.	.	TRBJ2-7	CASSLEVASDTYEQYF	TGCGCCAGCAGCTTGGAGGTAGCGAGTGATACTTACGAGCAGTACTTC
TRBV29-1	13	.	TRBD2	TRBJ2-5	CSVEVGGVETQYF	TGCAGCGTTGAAGTGGGGGGGGTAGAGACCCAGTACTTC
TRBV7-6	15	.	TRBD1	TRBJ2-5	CASSSLTGGLETQYF	TGTGCCAGCAGTTCCCTGACAGGGGGCTTGGAGACCCAGTACTTC
TRBV7-9	14	.	TRBD2	TRBJ2-7	CASSLRGGGYEQYF	TGTGCCAGCAGCCTGCGGGGGGGCGGATACGAGCAGTACTTC
TRBV7-9	15	.	.	TRBJ2-7	CASSSSGTLTHEQYF	TGTGCCAGCAGCTCATCCGGGACCCTGACGCACGAGCAGTACTTC
TRBV27	15	.	.	TRBJ2-7	CASSSDSSVSYEQYF	TGTGCCAGCAGTTCCGACAGCTCAGTATCCTACGAGCAGTACTTC
TRBV4-3	17	once	.	TRBJ1-4	CASSQDRWQEAGEKLFF	TGCGCCAGCAGCCAAGATAGGTGGCAGGAAGCCGGCGAAAAACTGTTTTTT
TRBV28	15	.	.	TRBJ2-5	CASSFPTSSQETQYF	TGTGCCAGCAGTTTTCCGACATCAAGCCAAGAGACCCAGTACTTC
TRBV6-5	13	once	.	TRBJ2-2	CASSPLYTGELFF	TGTGCCAGCAGTCCCCTATACACCGGGGAGCTGTTTTTT
TRBV6-5	14	.	TRBD2	TRBJ2-7	CASSYKPGTTEQYF	TGTGCCAGCAGTTACAAACCTGGGACTACCGAGCAGTACTTC
TRBV27	14	.	.	TRBJ2-1	CASRERYSYNEQFF	TGTGCCAGCAGAGAAAGATACTCCTACAATGAGCAGTTCTTC
TRBV7-9	16	.	TRBD2	TRBJ2-3	CASRLGTSGITDTQYF	TGTGCCAGCAGGCTCGGGACTAGCGGGATCACAGATACGCAGTATTTT
TRBV5-4	14	.	.	TRBJ1-4	CASSLRGAGEKLFF	TGTGCCAGCAGCTTGAGGGGGGCTGGTGAAAAACTGTTTTTT
TRBV7-9	13	.	.	TRBJ2-7	CASSLGQGGEQYF	TGTGCCAGCAGCTTGGGTCAGGGAGGCGAGCAGTACTTC
TRBV5-6	15	.	.	TRBJ1-5	CASSLGGTSNQPQHF	TGTGCCAGCAGCTTGGGGGGAACAAGCAATCAGCCCCAGCATTTT
TRBV7-2	13	.	TRBD1	TRBJ2-7	CASSRQGKYEQYF	TGTGCCAGCAGTCGACAGGGGAAGTACGAGCAGTACTTC
TRBV4-3	16	.	.	TRBJ1-4	CASSQDVSGGREKLFF	TGCGCCAGCAGCCAAGATGTCTCGGGGGGCAGGGAAAAACTGTTTTTT
TRBV19	13	.	.	TRBJ1-5	CASSIMTGQPQHF	TGTGCCAGTAGTATTATGACGGGTCAGCCCCAGCATTTT
TRBV7-9	16	.	.	TRBJ1-1	CASSLGTVPTWTEAFF	TGTGCCAGCAGCTTAGGGACAGTACCAACCTGGACTGAAGCTTTCTTT
TRBV30	19	.	TRBD2	TRBJ2-5	CAWNNNIWTSGGAPETQYF	TGTGCCTGGAATAATAACATATGGACTAGCGGGGGGGCACCCGAGACCCAGTACTTC
TRBV25-1	12	.	.	TRBJ1-1	CASSDWGTEAFF	TGTGCCAGCAGTGACTGGGGAACTGAAGCTTTCTTT
TRBV18	13	.	TRBD2	TRBJ2-7	CASSPRGGVEQYF	TGTGCCAGCTCACCAAGGGGAGGGGTCGAGCAGTACTTC
TRBV9	13	.	.	TRBJ2-5	CASSVGGVETQYF	TGTGCCAGCAGCGTAGGGGGGGTAGAGACCCAGTACTTC
TRBV27	16	.	TRBD2	TRBJ2-7	CASSLGTGTSFHEQYF	TGTGCCAGCAGTTTAGGGACCGGGACTAGCTTTCACGAGCAGTACTTC
TRBV27	17	.	TRBD1	TRBJ2-3	CASSSTPVDRGTDTQYF	TGTGCCAGCTCCAGTACCCCCGTTGACAGGGGAACAGATACGCAGTATTTT
TRBV6-5	15	.	TRBD1	TRBJ1-1	CASSYLSGQGAEAFF	TGTGCCAGCAGTTACTTGTCGGGACAGGGGGCAGAAGCTTTCTTT
TRBV15	16	.	TRBD1	TRBJ2-3	CATSREQGAALDTQYF	TGTGCCACCAGCAGAGAACAGGGGGCGGCCCTTGATACGCAGTATTTT
TRBV6-5	15	.	.	TRBJ1-5	CASSYSRSANQPQHF	TGTGCCAGCAGTTACTCGAGGTCAGCTAATCAGCCCCAGCATTTT
TRBV6-5	15	.	.	TRBJ2-6	CASSHRIGGANVLTF	TGTGCCAGCAGTCATCGGATAGGTGGGGCCAACGTCCTGACTTTC
TRBV18	14	.	TRBD1	TRBJ1-6	CASSRDSLNSPLHF	TGTGCCAGCTCACGGGACAGCCTGAATTCACCCCTCCACTTT
TRBV27	13	.	.	TRBJ2-1	CASSLGTNNEQFF	TGTGCCAGCAGTTTGGGTACCAACAATGAGCAGTTCTTC
TRBV15	14	.	TRBD1	TRBJ1-2	CATSRDRGGYGYTF	TGTGCCACCAGCAGGGACAGGGGGGGCTATGGCTACACCTTC
TRBV4-1	15	few	TRBD1	TRBJ1-5	CASSREDRGNQPQHF	TGCGCCAGCAGCCGGGAGGACAGGGGCAATCAGCCCCAGCATTTT
TRBV7-6	17	.	TRBD1	TRBJ2-1	CASSLRRQGVSTDEQFF	TGTGCCAGCAGCCTACGTCGACAGGGGGTCAGCACGGATGAGCAGTTCTTC
TRBV2	13	once	.	TRBJ1-1	CASTDRINTEAFF	TGTGCCAGCACCGACAGGATTAACACTGAAGCTTTCTTT
TRBV28	16	.	TRBD1	TRBJ1-5	CASSLGTGQGNQPQHF	TGTGCCAGCAGTTTGGGGACAGGGCAAGGCAATCAGCCCCAGCATTTT
TRBV18	16	few	TRBD2	TRBJ2-7	CASSPPGTSGRSEQYF	TGTGCCAGCTCACCCCCCGGGACTAGCGGGAGATCCGAGCAGTACTTC
TRBV7-2	17	.	.	TRBJ2-7	CASSLVRRRDSSYEQYF	TGTGCCAGCAGCTTAGTCCGGCGGAGGGATAGCTCCTACGAGCAGTACTTC
TRBV25-1	15	.	TRBD1	TRBJ1-4	CASSEGTGGSEKLFF	TGTGCCAGCAGTGAAGGGACAGGGGGCAGTGAAAAACTGTTTTTT